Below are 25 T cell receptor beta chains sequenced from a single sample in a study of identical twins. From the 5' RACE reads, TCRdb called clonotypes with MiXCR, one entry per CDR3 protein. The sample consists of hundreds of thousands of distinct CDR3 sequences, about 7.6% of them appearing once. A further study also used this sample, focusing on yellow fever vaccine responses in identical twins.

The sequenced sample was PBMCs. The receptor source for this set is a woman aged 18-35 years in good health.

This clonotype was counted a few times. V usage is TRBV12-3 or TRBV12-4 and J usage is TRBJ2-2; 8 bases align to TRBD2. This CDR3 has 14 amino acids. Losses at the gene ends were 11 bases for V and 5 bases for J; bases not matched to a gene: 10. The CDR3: CAYGRAEGTGELFF. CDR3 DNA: TGTGCCTACGGGAGGGCCGAGGGGACCGGGGAGCTGTTTTTT.

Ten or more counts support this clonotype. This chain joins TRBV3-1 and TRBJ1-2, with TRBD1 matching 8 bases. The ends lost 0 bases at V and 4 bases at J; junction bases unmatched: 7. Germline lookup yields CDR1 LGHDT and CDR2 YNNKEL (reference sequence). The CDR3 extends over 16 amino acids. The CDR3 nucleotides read TGTGCCAGCAGCCAAGAGCAGGGGGCTTTTCCCTATGGCTACACCTTC. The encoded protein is CASSQEQGAFPYGYTF. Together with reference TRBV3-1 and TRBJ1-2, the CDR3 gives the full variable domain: DTAVSQTPKYLVTQMGNDKSIKCEQNLGHDTMYWYKQDSKKFLKIMFSYNNKELIINETVPNRFSPKSPDKAHLNLHINSLELGDSAVYFCASSQEQGAFPYGYTFGSGTRLTVV.

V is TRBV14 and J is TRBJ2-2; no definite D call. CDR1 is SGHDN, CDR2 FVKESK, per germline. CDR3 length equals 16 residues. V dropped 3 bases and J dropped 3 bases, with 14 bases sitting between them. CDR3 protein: CASSQRFRRDTGELFF. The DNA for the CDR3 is TGTGCCAGCAGCCAGCGGTTCCGAAGGGACACCGGGGAGCTGTTTTTT. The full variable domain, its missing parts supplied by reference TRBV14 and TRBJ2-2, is EAGVTQFPSHSVIEKGQTVTLRCDPISGHDNLYWYRRVMGKEIKFLLHFVKESKQDESGMPNNRFLAERTGGTYSTLKVQPAELEDSGVYFCASSQRFRRDTGELFFGEGSRLTVL.

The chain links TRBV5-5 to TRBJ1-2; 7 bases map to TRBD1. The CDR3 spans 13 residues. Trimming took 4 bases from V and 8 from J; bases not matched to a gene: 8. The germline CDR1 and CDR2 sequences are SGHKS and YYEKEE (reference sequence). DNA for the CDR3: TGTGCCAGCAGCGCACTTGGGACAGAAGGCTACACCTTC. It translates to CASSALGTEGYTF. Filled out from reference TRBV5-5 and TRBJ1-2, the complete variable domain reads DAGVTQSPTHLIKTRGQQVTLRCSPISGHKSVSWYQQVLGQGPQFIFQYYEKEERGRGNFPDRFSARQFPNYSSELNVNALLLGDSALYLCASSALGTEGYTFGSGTRLTVV.

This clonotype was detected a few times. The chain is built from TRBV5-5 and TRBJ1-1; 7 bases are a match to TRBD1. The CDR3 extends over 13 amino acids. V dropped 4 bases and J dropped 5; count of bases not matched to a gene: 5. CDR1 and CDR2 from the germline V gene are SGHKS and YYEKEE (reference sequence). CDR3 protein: CASSTDRETEAFF. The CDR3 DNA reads TGTGCCAGCAGCACCGACAGGGAGACTGAAGCTTTCTTT. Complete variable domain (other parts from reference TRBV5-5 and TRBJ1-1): DAGVTQSPTHLIKTRGQQVTLRCSPISGHKSVSWYQQVLGQGPQFIFQYYEKEERGRGNFPDRFSARQFPNYSSELNVNALLLGDSALYLCASSTDRETEAFFGQGTRLTVV.

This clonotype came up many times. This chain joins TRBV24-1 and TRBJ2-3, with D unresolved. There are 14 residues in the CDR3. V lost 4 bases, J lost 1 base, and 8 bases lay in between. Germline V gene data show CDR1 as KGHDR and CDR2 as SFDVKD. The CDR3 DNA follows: TGTGCCACCAGTGACCCGAGAGGCACAGATACGCAGTATTTT. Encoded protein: CATSDPRGTDTQYF.

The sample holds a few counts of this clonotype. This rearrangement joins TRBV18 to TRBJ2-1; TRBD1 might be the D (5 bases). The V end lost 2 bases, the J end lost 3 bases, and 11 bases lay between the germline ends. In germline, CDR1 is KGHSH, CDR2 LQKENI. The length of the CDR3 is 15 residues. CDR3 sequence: CASSPVLTDYNEQFF. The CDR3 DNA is TGTGCCAGCTCACCAGTCCTGACAGACTACAATGAGCAGTTCTTC. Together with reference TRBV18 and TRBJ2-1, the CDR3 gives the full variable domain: NAGVMQNPRHLVRRRGQEARLRCSPMKGHSHVYWYRQLPEEGLKFMVYLQKENIIDESGMPKERFSAEFPKEGPSILRIQQVVRGDSAAYFCASSPVLTDYNEQFFGPGTRLTVL.

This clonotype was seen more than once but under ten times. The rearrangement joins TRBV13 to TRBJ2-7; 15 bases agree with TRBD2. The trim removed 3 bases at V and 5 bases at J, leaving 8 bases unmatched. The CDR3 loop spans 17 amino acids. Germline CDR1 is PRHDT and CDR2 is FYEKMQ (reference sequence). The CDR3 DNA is TGTGCCAGCAGCTTGGGACTAGCGGGAGGCCTAAAAAACGAGCAGTACTTC. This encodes CASSLGLAGGLKNEQYF.

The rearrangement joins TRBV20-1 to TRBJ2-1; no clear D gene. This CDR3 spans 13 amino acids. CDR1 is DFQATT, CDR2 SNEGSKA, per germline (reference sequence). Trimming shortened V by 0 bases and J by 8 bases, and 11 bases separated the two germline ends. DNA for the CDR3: TGCAGTGCTAGAGACCCCGCGGTCTATGAGCAGTTCTTC. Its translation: CSARDPAVYEQFF.

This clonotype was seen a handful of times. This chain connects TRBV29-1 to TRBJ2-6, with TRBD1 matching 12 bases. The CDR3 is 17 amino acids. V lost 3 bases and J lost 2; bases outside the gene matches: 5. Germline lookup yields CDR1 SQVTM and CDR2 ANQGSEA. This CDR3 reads CSVDAGTGGAGANVLTF. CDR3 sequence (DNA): TGCAGCGTTGATGCCGGGACAGGGGGCGCTGGGGCCAACGTCCTGACTTTC.

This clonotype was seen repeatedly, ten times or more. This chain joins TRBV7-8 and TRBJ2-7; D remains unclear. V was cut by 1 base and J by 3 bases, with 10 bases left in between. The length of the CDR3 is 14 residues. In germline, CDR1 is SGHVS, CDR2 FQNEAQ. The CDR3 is CASSLVGWVYEQYF. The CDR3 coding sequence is TGTGCCAGCAGCTTAGTAGGTTGGGTCTACGAGCAGTACTTC.

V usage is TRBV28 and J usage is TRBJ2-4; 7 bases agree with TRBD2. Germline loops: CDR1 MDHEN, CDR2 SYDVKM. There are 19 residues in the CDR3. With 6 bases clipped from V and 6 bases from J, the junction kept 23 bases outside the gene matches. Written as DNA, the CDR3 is TGTGCCAGCAGCCCCACTTCGGTTTTGTCCTGGGGGGGGGGAAACATTCAGTACTTC. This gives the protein CASSPTSVLSWGGGNIQYF.

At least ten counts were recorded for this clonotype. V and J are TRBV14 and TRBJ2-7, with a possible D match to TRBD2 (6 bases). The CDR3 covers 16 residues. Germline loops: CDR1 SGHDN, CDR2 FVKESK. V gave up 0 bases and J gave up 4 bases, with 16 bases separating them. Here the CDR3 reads CASSQEYPGSGYEQYF. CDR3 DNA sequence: TGTGCCAGCAGCCAAGAGTATCCCGGGAGTGGGTACGAGCAGTACTTC. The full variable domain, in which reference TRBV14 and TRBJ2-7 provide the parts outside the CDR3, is EAGVTQFPSHSVIEKGQTVTLRCDPISGHDNLYWYRRVMGKEIKFLLHFVKESKQDESGMPNNRFLAERTGGTYSTLKVQPAELEDSGVYFCASSQEYPGSGYEQYFGPGTRLTVT.

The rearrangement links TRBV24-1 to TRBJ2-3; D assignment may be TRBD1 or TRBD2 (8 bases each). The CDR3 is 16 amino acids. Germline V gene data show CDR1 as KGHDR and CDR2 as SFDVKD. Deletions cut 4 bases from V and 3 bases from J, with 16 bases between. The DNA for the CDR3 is TGTGCCACCAGTGACTCAGGGGGCGGGAGGACAGATACGCAGTATTTT. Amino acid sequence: CATSDSGGGRTDTQYF.

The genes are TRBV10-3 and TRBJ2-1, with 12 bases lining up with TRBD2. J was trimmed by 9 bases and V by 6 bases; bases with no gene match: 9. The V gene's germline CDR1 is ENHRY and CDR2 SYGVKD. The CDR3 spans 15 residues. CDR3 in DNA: TGTGCCATCAGGCCGACTAGCGGGGGAGGGAGTGAGCAGTTCTTC. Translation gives CAIRPTSGGGSEQFF.

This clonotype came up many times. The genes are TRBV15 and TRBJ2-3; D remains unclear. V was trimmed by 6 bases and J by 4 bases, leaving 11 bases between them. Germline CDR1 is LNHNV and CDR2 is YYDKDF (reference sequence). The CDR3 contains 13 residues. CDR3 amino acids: CATRTPGSDTQYF. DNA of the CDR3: TGTGCCACCAGGACACCCGGGTCAGATACGCAGTATTTT.

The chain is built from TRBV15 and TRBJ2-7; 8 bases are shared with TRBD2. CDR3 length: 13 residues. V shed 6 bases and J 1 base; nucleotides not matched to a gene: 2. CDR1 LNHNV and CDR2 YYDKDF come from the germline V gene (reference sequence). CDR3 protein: CATRSGGSYEQYF. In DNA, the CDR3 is TGTGCCACCAGGAGCGGGGGATCCTACGAGCAGTACTTC.

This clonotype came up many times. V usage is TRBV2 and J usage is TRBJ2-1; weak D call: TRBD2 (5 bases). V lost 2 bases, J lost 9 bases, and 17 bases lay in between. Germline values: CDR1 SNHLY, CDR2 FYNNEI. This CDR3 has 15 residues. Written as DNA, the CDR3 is TGTGCCAGCAGTGAATGGGTAGCCGGACGGGGTGAGCAGTTCTTC. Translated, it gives CASSEWVAGRGEQFF.

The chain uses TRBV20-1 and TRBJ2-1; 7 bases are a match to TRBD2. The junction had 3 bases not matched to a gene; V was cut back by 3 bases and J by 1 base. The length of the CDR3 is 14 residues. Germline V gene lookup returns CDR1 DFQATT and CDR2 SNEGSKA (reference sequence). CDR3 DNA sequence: TGCAGTGCTAGTCCCGGGGGGTCCTACAATGAGCAGTTCTTC. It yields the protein CSASPGGSYNEQFF.

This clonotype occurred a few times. The CDR3: CASSPAGLRGERAEQFF. The CDR3 region has the DNA TGTGCCAGCAGTCCGGCCGGTCTTAGGGGGGAGAGGGCTGAGCAGTTCTTC. V usage is TRBV12-3 or TRBV12-4 and J usage is TRBJ2-1; D assignment may be TRBD1 or TRBD2 (6 bases each). V was trimmed by 5 bases and J by 9 bases, leaving 26 bases between them. The CDR3 has 17 amino acids.

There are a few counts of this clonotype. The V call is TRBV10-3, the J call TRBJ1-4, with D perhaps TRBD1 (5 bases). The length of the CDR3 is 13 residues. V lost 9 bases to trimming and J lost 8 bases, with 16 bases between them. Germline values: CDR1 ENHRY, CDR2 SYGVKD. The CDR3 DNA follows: TGTGCCATTTCGGACACACCTGGGGAAAAACTGTTTTTT. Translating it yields CAISDTPGEKLFF.

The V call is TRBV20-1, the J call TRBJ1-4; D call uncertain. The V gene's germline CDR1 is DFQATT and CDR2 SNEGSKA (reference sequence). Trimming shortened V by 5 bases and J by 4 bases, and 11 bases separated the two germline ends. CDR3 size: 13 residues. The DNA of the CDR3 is TGCAGTGCTGTCCCCTGGGATAATGAAAAACTGTTTTTT. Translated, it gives CSAVPWDNEKLFF.

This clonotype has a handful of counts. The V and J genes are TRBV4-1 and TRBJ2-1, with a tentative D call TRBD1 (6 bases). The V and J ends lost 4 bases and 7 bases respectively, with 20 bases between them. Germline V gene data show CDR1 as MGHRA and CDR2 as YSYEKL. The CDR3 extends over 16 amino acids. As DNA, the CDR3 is TGCGCCAGCAGCCCGCCCGACAGGCTCCTCGGGAATGAGCAGTTCTTC. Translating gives CASSPPDRLLGNEQFF.

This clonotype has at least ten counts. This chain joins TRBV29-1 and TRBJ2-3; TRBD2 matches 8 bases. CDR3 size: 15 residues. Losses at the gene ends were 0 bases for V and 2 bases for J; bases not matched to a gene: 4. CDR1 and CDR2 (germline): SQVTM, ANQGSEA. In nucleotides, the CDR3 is TGCAGCGTTGAAGATCGGGGGGGAGCCACAGATACGCAGTATTTT. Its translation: CSVEDRGGATDTQYF.

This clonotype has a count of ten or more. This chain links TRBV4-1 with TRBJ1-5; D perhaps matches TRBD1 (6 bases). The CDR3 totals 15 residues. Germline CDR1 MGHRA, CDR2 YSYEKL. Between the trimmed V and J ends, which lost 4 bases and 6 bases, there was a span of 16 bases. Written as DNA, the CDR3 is TGCGCCAGCAGCCGAGAGGTTGGGGGCGGTCAGCCCCAGCATTTT. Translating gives CASSREVGGGQPQHF.